The 14 T cell receptor beta chains below come from one sample, sequenced in a study of blood T cell repertoires in COVID-19. TCRdb's table, derived via immunoSEQ multiplex PCR, lists solely in-frame clones and lacks some. The data contain roughly 120,000 clones, 71% of them seen just once; the ten biggest clones take up about 0.84%. The sequencing sample was made of peripheral blood. The receptors were sampled from a human donor with acute or convalescent COVID-19. The donor label of this sample is uncertain.

V gene TRBV6-5 combines with J gene TRBJ2-2; D not resolved. The CDR3 extends over 14 amino acids. CDR1 is MNHEY, CDR2 SVGAGI, per germline. Trimming shortened V by 5 bases and J by 7 bases, and 14 bases separated the two germline ends. The CDR3 spells CASSPDQVGGELFF. Here the CDR3 DNA reads TGTGCCAGCAGTCCTGACCAGGTTGGCGGGGAGCTGTTTTTT.

This chain joins TRBV2 and TRBJ1-6; 7 nucleotides match TRBD1. With 6 bases clipped from V and 8 bases from J, the junction kept 4 bases outside the gene matches. Germline CDR1 SNHLY, CDR2 FYNNEI. The CDR3 length is 13 residues. The CDR3 DNA follows: TGTGCCAGCAGCCCGGGACAGTATTCACCCCTCCACTTT. Protein: CASSPGQYSPLHF.

The rearrangement joins TRBV10-1 to TRBJ1-1; D might be TRBD1 (6 bases). Germline lookup yields CDR1 WNHNN and CDR2 SYGVQD (reference sequence). The V gene lost 0 bases and the J gene lost 6 bases, with 8 bases spanning the gap. This CDR3 spans 13 amino acids. CDR3 coding DNA: TGCGCCAGCAGTGAGTCGCGACAGGCTGAAGCTTTCTTT. Encoded protein: CASSESRQAEAFF.

The chain combines TRBV5-4 with TRBJ2-2; 13 bases agree with TRBD2. This CDR3 has 16 residues. J lost 7 bases, V lost 4 bases, and 7 bases had no gene match. Germline V gives CDR1 SGHNT, CDR2 YYREEE (reference sequence). CDR3 in DNA: TGTGCCAGCAGCGCACTAGCGGGGGGGCTGATCGGGGAGCTGTTTTTT. Protein product: CASSALAGGLIGELFF.

This clone was seen a few times. The chain joins TRBV19 to TRBJ1-1, with 10 bases aligning to TRBD1. J lost 1 base, V lost 7 bases, and 9 bases had no gene match. This CDR3 has 16 amino acids. CDR1 is LNHDA, CDR2 SQIVND, per germline (reference sequence). The CDR3 reads CASIPGQGLRNTEAFF. CDR3 DNA sequence: TGTGCCAGTATACCGGGACAGGGGTTACGGAACACTGAAGCTTTCTTT. The full variable domain, with the rest looked up from reference TRBV19 and TRBJ1-1, is DGGITQSPKYLFRKEGQNVTLSCEQNLNHDAMYWYRQDPGQGLRLIYYSQIVNDFQKGDIAEGYSVSREKKESFPLTVTSAQKNPTAFYLCASIPGQGLRNTEAFFGQGTRLTVV.

The rearrangement links TRBV3-1 (or the pseudogene TRBV3-2) to TRBJ2-5, with D perhaps TRBD1 (6 bases). The length of the CDR3 is 16 residues. Germline assignment: CDR1 LGHDT and CDR2 YNNKEL (reference sequence). V lost 0 bases to trimming and J lost 2 bases, with 13 bases between them. This chain's CDR3 is CASSQDGTGWQETQYF. In nucleotides, the CDR3 is TGTGCCAGCAGCCAAGATGGAACAGGGTGGCAAGAGACCCAGTACTTC.

This chain links TRBV2 with TRBJ2-3; D gene uncertain. This CDR3 region has 13 residues. The V gene's germline CDR1 is SNHLY and CDR2 FYNNEI. Trimming cost V 5 bases and J 2 bases, with 8 bases left between them. CDR3 loop: CASSPPFTDTQYF. CDR3 nucleotide sequence: TGTGCCAGCAGTCCTCCCTTCACAGATACGCAGTATTTT.

The gene calls are TRBV13 and TRBJ2-1; the match to TRBD2 covers 9 bases. The CDR3 totals 14 residues. Germline trimming cut 9 bases from V and 4 bases from J; bases unmatched to any gene: 7. From germline, CDR1 is PRHDT and CDR2 FYEKMQ (reference sequence). The CDR3: CASHLAGAYNEQFF. The CDR3 DNA reads TGTGCCAGTCACTTAGCGGGGGCATACAATGAGCAGTTCTTC.

The genes are TRBV10-3 and TRBJ1-1, with D uncertain. The germline V gene has CDR1 ENHRY and CDR2 SYGVKD. The length of the CDR3 is 13 residues. The V gene lost 10 bases and the J gene lost 2 bases, with 14 bases spanning the gap. In DNA, the CDR3 is TGTGCCACAGCGTGGAGTCCTAACACTGAAGCTTTCTTT. It yields the protein CATAWSPNTEAFF.

V gene TRBV11-2 combines with J gene TRBJ1-2, with 8 bases fitting TRBD1. CDR3 length equals 13 residues. Germline-derived CDR1 and CDR2 are SGHAT and FQNNGV. V trimming: 4 bases; J trimming: 6 bases; junction bases outside the gene matches: 4. The CDR3 is CASSSDRANGYTF. The DNA for the CDR3 is TGTGCCAGCAGCTCGGACAGGGCGAATGGCTACACCTTC. Looking up the rest from reference TRBV11-2 and TRBJ1-2 gives the full variable domain: EAGVAQSPRYKIIEKRQSVAFWCNPISGHATLYWYQQILGQGPKLLIQFQNNGVVDDSQLPKDRFSAERLKGVDSTLKIQPAKLEDSAVYLCASSSDRANGYTFGSGTRLTVV.

This chain uses TRBV11-2 with TRBJ1-3, with a weak D call TRBD1 (6 bases). The CDR3 length is 15 residues. V shed 1 base and J shed 3 bases, with 10 bases lying between them. Germline V gene lookup returns CDR1 SGHAT and CDR2 FQNNGV. CDR3 nucleotides: TGTGCCAGCAGCTTAGGTACAGGGTATGGAAACACCATATATTTT. Its protein is CASSLGTGYGNTIYF.

This clone was seen just once. The J gene is TRBJ1-1, the V gene TRBV7-2, with 7 bases aligning to TRBD1. The CDR3 runs to 14 residues. Germline-derived CDR1 and CDR2 are SGHTA and FQGNSA. V was clipped by 4 bases and J by 5 bases; unmatched bases: 7. The CDR3 DNA sequence: TGTGCCAGCAGCTCTACGACAGGGCGAACTGAAGCTTTCTTT. Its translation: CASSSTTGRTEAFF.

This clone was found many times. V gene TRBV6-5 combines with J gene TRBJ1-1, with no clear D. V was cut by 6 bases and J by 4 bases, with 18 bases left in between. This CDR3 has 15 amino acids. Per the germline V gene, CDR1 is MNHEY and CDR2 is SVGAGI. The chain's CDR3 is CASRRLWVEGTEAFF. DNA for the CDR3: TGTGCCAGCAGACGACTGTGGGTCGAGGGCACTGAAGCTTTCTTT.

Concerning this clone itself: Possible read error: a much larger clone is one base away. V usage is TRBV9 and J usage is TRBJ2-5, with TRBD2 matching over 7 bases. Germline lookup yields CDR1 SGDLS and CDR2 YYNGEE. The V segment lost 0 bases and the J segment 1 base; nucleotides outside the gene matches: 0. The length of the CDR3 is 14 residues. CDR3 amino acids: CASSVGGGQETQYF. The CDR3 DNA reads TGTGCCAGCAGCGTAGGGGGGGGCCAAGAGACCCAGTACTTC.